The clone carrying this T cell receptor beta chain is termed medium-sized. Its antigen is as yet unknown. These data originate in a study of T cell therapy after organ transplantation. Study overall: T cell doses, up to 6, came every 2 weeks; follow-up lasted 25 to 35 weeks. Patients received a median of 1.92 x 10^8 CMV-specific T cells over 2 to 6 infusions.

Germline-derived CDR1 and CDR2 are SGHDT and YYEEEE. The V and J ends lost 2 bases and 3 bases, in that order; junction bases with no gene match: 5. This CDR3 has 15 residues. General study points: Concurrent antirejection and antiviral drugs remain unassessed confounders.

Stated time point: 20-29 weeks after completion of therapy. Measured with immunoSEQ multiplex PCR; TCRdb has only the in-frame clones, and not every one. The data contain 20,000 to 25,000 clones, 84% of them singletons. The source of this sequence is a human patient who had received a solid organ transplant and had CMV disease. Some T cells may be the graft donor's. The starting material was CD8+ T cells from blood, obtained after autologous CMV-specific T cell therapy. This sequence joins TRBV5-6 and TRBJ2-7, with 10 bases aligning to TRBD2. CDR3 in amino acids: CASSFSGGPFYEQYF. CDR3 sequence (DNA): TGTGCCAGCAGCTTTAGCGGGGGGCCCTTCTACGAGCAGTACTTC.